This TCR beta chain was retrieved from a study of T cell changes during pregnancy in multiple sclerosis. Libraries were prepared by immunoSEQ multiplex PCR; TCRdb keeps only in-frame clonotypes and omits some of them. The table has 40,000 to 45,000 clones, about 91% seen once. V lost 5 bases to trimming and J lost 6 bases, with 9 bases between them. CDR1 is SGHTA and CDR2 is FQGNSA in the germline V gene. CDR3 length: 12 amino acids. In this sample, this clone turned up a few times. The source was CD4+ T cells from peripheral blood mononuclear cells, collected in the first trimester of pregnancy. The chain combines TRBV7-2 with TRBJ2-3, with D maybe TRBD2 (5 bases). The receptor was isolated from a female donor with multiple sclerosis, enrolled in a pregnancy study. CDR3 residues: CASSPGFDTQYF. The CDR3 bases are TGTGCCAGCAGCCCGGGGTTTGATACGCAGTATTTT. Supplemented by reference TRBV7-2 and TRBJ2-3, the full variable domain reads GAGVSQSPSNKVTEKGKDVELRCDPISGHTALYWYRQSLGQGLEFLIYFQGNSAPDKSGLPSDRFSAERTGGSVSTLTIQRTQQEDSAVYLCASSPGFDTQYFGPGTRLTVL.